This T cell receptor (beta chain) was identified in a study of T-cell reconstitution after alpha-beta-depleted transplantation in children (TCRdb year 2016). Study-wide context: The study quantitatively tracked T-cell immune reconstitution after TCRalphabeta/CD19-depleted allogeneic hematopoietic cell transplantation in children using TCR repertoire profiling. Beyond this particular receptor, the publication reports: About two months after transplant, the apparently early recovery of alphabetaT-cell counts reportedly depended on just several hundred clones that had expanded rapidly and came from non-depleted graft cells. The frequencies of hyperexpanded clones fell over the following months, and after one year, T-cell counts and TCRbeta diversity were mostly attributed to newly produced T cells. In some patients, the high TCRbeta diversity seen at day 60 was put down to recipient T cells and intrathymic progenitors that had survived conditioning.

This clonotype was seen at least ten times. It has no known antigen specificity. Base qualities are not recorded, but no much larger clone differs from it by a single base. The treatment or condition label of this sample denotes: allogeneic hematopoietic cell transplantation with graft depleted of TCRalphabeta T cells and CD19 B cells. TCRalphabeta/CD19-depleted allogeneic hematopoietic cell grafts were given to the transplant recipients, all of whom were children. V lost 3 bases and J lost 2 bases; the stretch between them is 12 bases long. The CDR3 goes from the cysteine to the phenylalanine over 14 residues. The sequence is cut down to CDR3 DNA, 42 bases in frame from base 1. CDR1 DFQATT and CDR2 SNEGSKA were looked up in the germline V gene (reference sequence). Library construction relied on PCR. Data came from an Illumina HiSeq 2500. TCR libraries were prepared with molecular barcoding, using unique molecular identifiers to normalize TCRbeta repertoire quantification. TCRdb applied fastp at Q25 and MiXCR to the public reads, then kept only in-frame beta chains. Rows with a matching CDR3 protein are joined into one entry that keeps the most common DNA and genes. Counted in this sample were 450,000 to 600,000 distinct CDR3 sequences; roughly a tenth of them appeared once. The ten most abundant clones make up around 2.2% of the sample.

The chain was built from TRBV20-1 and TRBJ2-3; the D gene remains uncertain. The clonotype originates from a child aged 2-15 years with inherited bone marrow failure, due to receive a stem cell transplant. The source was PBMCs, collected before TCRalphabeta/CD19-depleted stem cell transplant. The DNA sequence reads TGCAGTGCTAGGGTCGGGCCCATCACAGATACGCAGTATTTT. Translated, it reads CSARVGPITDTQYF.